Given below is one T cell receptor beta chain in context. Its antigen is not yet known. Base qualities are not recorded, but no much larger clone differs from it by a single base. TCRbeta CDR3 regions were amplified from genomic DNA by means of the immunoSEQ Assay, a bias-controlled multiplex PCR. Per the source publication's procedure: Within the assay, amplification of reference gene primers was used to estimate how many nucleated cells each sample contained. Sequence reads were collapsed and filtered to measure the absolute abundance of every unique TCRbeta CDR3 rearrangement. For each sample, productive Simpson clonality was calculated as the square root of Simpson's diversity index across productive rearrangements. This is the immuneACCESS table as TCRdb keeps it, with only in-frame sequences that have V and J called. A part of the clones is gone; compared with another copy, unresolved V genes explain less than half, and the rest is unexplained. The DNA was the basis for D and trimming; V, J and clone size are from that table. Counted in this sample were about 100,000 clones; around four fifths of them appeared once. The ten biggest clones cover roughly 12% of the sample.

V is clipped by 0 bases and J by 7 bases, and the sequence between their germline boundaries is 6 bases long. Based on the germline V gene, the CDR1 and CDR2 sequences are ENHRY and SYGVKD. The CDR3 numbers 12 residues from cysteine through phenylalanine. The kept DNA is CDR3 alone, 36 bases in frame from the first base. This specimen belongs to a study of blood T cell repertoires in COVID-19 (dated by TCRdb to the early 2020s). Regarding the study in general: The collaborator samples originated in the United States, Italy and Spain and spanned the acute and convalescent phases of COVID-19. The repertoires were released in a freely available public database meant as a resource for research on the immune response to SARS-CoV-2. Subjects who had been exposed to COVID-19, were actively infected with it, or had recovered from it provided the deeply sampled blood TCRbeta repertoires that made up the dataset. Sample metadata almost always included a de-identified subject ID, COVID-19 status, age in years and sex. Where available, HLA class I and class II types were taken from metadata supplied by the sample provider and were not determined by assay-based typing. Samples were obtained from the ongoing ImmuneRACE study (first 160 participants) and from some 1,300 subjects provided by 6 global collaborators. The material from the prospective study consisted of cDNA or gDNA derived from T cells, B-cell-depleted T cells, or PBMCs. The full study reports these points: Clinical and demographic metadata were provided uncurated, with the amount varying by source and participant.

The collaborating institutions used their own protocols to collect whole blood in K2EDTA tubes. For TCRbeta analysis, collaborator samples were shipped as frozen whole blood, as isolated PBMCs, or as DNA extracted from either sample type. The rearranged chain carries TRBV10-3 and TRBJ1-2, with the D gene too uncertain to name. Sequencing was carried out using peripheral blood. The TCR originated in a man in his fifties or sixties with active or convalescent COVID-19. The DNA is TGTGCCATCAGTGAGTCTGGCAGTGGCTACACCTTC. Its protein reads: CAISESGSGYTF.